These T cell receptor beta chains were read from a single sample in a study of blood T cell repertoires in COVID-19. Sequenced by immunoSEQ multiplex PCR; TCRdb stores in-frame clones only, minus some. The data hold 390,000 or so clones, with around 87% observed a single time. Sequencing input: peripheral blood. The receptors come from a woman in her 30s with COVID-19, enrolled during active disease. The CDR3 runs from the conserved cysteine through the conserved F or W. D genes are given only for firm matches. Only part of the rows carry a size: once, few, many, or a class if the clone is expanded.

D gene | J gene | clone size | CDR3 length | V gene | CDR3 DNA | CDR3 protein
NA | TRBJ2-7 | NA | 12 | TRBV2 | TGTGCCAGCTGTCGGTCCGGTGACGAGCAGTACTTC | CASCRSGDEQYF
TRBD1 | TRBJ2-7 | NA | 15 | TRBV6-1 | TGTGCCAGCAGTGAAGGACAGGGGGCTCTATACGAGCAGTACTTC | CASSEGQGALYEQYF
TRBD1 | TRBJ1-3 | NA | 14 | TRBV5-4 | TGTGCCAGCACCATCGACAGGGACGGAAACACCATATATTTT | CASTIDRDGNTIYF
NA | TRBJ1-1 | NA | 13 | TRBV6-5 | TGTGCCTCTCTGGGGGGGGTGAGGGATGAAGCTTTCTTT | CASLGGVRDEAFF
NA | TRBJ1-1 | NA | 15 | TRBV4-3 | TGCGCCAGCAGCCAAGGGTCGCACACGGGGACTGAAGCTTTCTTT | CASSQGSHTGTEAFF
TRBD1 | TRBJ1-5 | NA | 16 | TRBV7-9 | TGTGCCAGCAGCTTAGATGACAGGGGGAGGTTTCAGCCCCAGCATTTT | CASSLDDRGRFQPQHF
NA | TRBJ1-2 | once | 14 | TRBV7-2 | TGTGCCAGCAGCTTTCAGACGGAGTTGGATGGCTACACCTTC | CASSFQTELDGYTF
TRBD1 | TRBJ1-2 | NA | 16 | TRBV6-5 | TGTGCCAGCAGTTACGCCGGGACAGGGATTTACTATGGCTACACCTTC | CASSYAGTGIYYGYTF
TRBD2 | TRBJ2-3 | NA | 16 | TRBV5-1 | TGCGCCAGCAGCGTTGGACTAGCGGGAGTTCAAGATACGCAGTATTTT | CASSVGLAGVQDTQYF
NA | TRBJ1-4 | NA | 13 | TRBV7-6 | TGTGCCAGCAGCTTAGCGGAGGGGATCCGACTGTTTTTT | CASSLAEGIRLFF
NA | TRBJ2-5 | once | 15 | TRBV7-9 | TGTGCCAGCAGCTTGGGGAGCGGACCAGCCGAGACCCAGTACTTC | CASSLGSGPAETQYF
NA | TRBJ2-3 | NA | 17 | TRBV7-8 | TGTGCCAGCAGCTTAGGACTCACGGAGGCCCGCACAGATACGCAGTATTTT | CASSLGLTEARTDTQYF
NA | TRBJ2-2 | NA | 15 | TRBV28 | TGTGCCAGCAGTTTTCGGGTAGCCCACACCGGGGAGCTGTTTTTT | CASSFRVAHTGELFF
NA | TRBJ2-7 | NA | 15 | TRBV30 | TGTGCCTGGAGTGTTGGGGGCTCTAGCTCCTACGAGCAGTACTTC | CAWSVGGSSSYEQYF
TRBD1 | TRBJ2-7 | NA | 10 | TRBV19 | TGTGCCACTAACCGGGGACAGGGGAAGTTC | CATNRGQGKF
NA | TRBJ2-3 | NA | 13 | TRBV18 | TGTGCCAGCTCCGACCTCGAGGACAGCCCCAAGTATTTT | CASSDLEDSPKYF
NA | TRBJ1-2 | NA | 11 | TRBV20-1 | TGCAGTGCTAAGCTCCAGGGGGGCTACACCTTC | CSAKLQGGYTF
NA | TRBJ2-1 | NA | 16 | TRBV6-6 | TGTGCCAGCAGTACCCGGTTCCCGAGCTCCTACAATGAGCAGTTCTTC | CASSTRFPSSYNEQFF
TRBD1 | TRBJ2-6 | NA | 17 | TRBV7-8 | TGTGCCAGCAGCTCCGGGACAGGAGTCTCTGGGGCCAACGTCCTGACTTTC | CASSSGTGVSGANVLTF
TRBD2 | TRBJ2-2 | few | 17 | TRBV24-1 | TGTGCCACCAGTGATTTGACTAGCGGGGCGAACACCGGGGAGCTGTTTTTT | CATSDLTSGANTGELFF
NA | TRBJ1-5 | few | 15 | TRBV6-5 | TGTGCCAGCAGTCCCTGGCAGGGGTCCGATCAGCCCCAGCATTTT | CASSPWQGSDQPQHF
NA | TRBJ1-1 | NA | 13 | TRBV18 | TGTGCCAGCTCCACCAGTACCGGCGGTGAAGCTTTCTTT | CASSTSTGGEAFF
TRBD1 | TRBJ1-2 | NA | 14 | TRBV27 | TGTGCCAGCAGCCCCGGGACAGGAGACTATGGCTACACCTTC | CASSPGTGDYGYTF
NA | TRBJ2-1 | NA | 14 | TRBV27 | TGTGCCAGCAGTTTAATTTCAGTCCACAATGAGCAGTTCTTC | CASSLISVHNEQFF
NA | TRBJ2-7 | NA | 16 | TRBV28 | TGTGCCAGCAGTTCGATTGGGAGCGGTTTTGTCCACGAGCAGTACTTC | CASSSIGSGFVHEQYF
NA | TRBJ1-1 | NA | 15 | TRBV9 | TGTGCCAGCAGCGGACGTACTTTAGAGGACACTGAAGCTTTCTTT | CASSGRTLEDTEAFF
NA | TRBJ1-5 | NA | 13 | TRBV27 | TGTGCCAGCAGTTTATCGTCATATCAGCCCCAGCATTTT | CASSLSSYQPQHF
TRBD2 | TRBJ2-5 | NA | 15 | TRBV2 | TGTGCCAGCAGTGAGACGCGACTAGCGGGAGAGACCCAGTACTTC | CASSETRLAGETQYF
TRBD1 | TRBJ1-1 | once | 14 | TRBV27 | TGTGCCAGCAGCCCCGAGGACAGGGTGACTGAAGCTTTCTTT | CASSPEDRVTEAFF
NA | TRBJ2-1 | NA | 14 | TRBV19 | TGTGCCAGTAGAGAGCCAGGAGGGAGGAATGAGCAGTTCTTC | CASREPGGRNEQFF
TRBD1 | TRBJ2-2 | NA | 14 | TRBV25-1 | TGTGCCAGCAGTGACAGGGGGTACACCGGGGAGCTGTTTTTT | CASSDRGYTGELFF
TRBD2 | TRBJ2-3 | NA | 15 | TRBV18 | TGTGCCAGCTCAAGGACTAGCCAAAGCACAGATACGCAGTATTTT | CASSRTSQSTDTQYF
NA | TRBJ2-5 | NA | 13 | TRBV12-3/TRBV12-4 | TGTGCCAGCAGCAGATCGGAGCAAGAGACCCAGTACTTC | CASSRSEQETQYF
NA | TRBJ1-2 | NA | 14 | TRBV2 | TGTGCCAGCAGTGAAGCGGTGGCATTCTATGGCTACACCTTC | CASSEAVAFYGYTF
NA | TRBJ2-7 | NA | 14 | TRBV2 | TGTGCCAGCAACCGCAGGATCGCCACCTACGAGCAGTACTTC | CASNRRIATYEQYF
NA | TRBJ1-5 | NA | 15 | TRBV28 | TGTGCCAGCAGTCCCCTAGACAGGATCAATCAGCCCCAGCATTTT | CASSPLDRINQPQHF
TRBD1 | TRBJ1-3 | NA | 15 | TRBV4-1 | TGCGCCAGCAGCCCTACAGGGGGCTCTGGAAACACCATATATTTT | CASSPTGGSGNTIYF
TRBD1 | TRBJ2-3 | NA | 16 | TRBV6-2/TRBV6-3 | TGTGCCAGCAGTTACTCGGCGGGACAGGGCACAGATACGCAGTATTTT | CASSYSAGQGTDTQYF
TRBD2 | TRBJ2-2 | once | 14 | TRBV29-1 | TGCAGCACATCCGGGACTAGCGGCGGCGGGGAGCTGTTTTTT | CSTSGTSGGGELFF
NA | TRBJ1-1 | NA | 15 | TRBV5-6 | TGTGCCAGCAGCTTGGTAGATTTGGTGAACACTGAAGCTTTCTTT | CASSLVDLVNTEAFF
TRBD1 | TRBJ2-7 | NA | 15 | TRBV5-1 | TGCGCCAGCAGCTTGACCGGGACAGGCGTCTACGAGCAGTACTTC | CASSLTGTGVYEQYF
TRBD2 | TRBJ2-6 | NA | 16 | TRBV18 | TGTGCCAGCTCACCGGGCCTAGCGGCTGGGGCCAACGTCCTGACTTTC | CASSPGLAAGANVLTF
NA | TRBJ1-5 | NA | 16 | TRBV30 | TGTGCCTGGAGTGTACGTCCAGGGGTTTTGGGTCAGCCCCAGCATTTT | CAWSVRPGVLGQPQHF
TRBD1 | TRBJ1-2 | once | 15 | TRBV27 | TGTGCCAGCAGTTTATATGGGACAGGGGACTATGGCTACACCTTC | CASSLYGTGDYGYTF
TRBD1 | TRBJ1-3 | NA | 15 | TRBV6-5 | TGTGCCAGCACTCGGGACAGACTATCTGGAAACACCATATATTTT | CASTRDRLSGNTIYF
TRBD2 | TRBJ2-1 | NA | 15 | TRBV2 | TGTGCCAGCAGTGGGCCGGGGGGCTCCTACAATGAGCAGTTCTTC | CASSGPGGSYNEQFF
NA | TRBJ2-7 | NA | 15 | TRBV6-5 | TGTGCCAGCAGCCGACCAACGAACACAGGGTCCGAGCAGTACTTC | CASSRPTNTGSEQYF
NA | TRBJ1-1 | NA | 13 | TRBV6-2/TRBV6-3 | TGTGCCAGCAGTGCGGATCTGAACACTGAAGCTTTCTTT | CASSADLNTEAFF
NA | TRBJ2-5 | NA | 12 | TRBV21-1 | TGTGCCAGCGCGGGAGGGGGAGAGACCCAGTACTTC | CASAGGGETQYF
NA | TRBJ1-2 | NA | 13 | TRBV4-1 | TGCGCCAGCAGCCAAGCCCGCGGCTATGGCTACACCTTC | CASSQARGYGYTF
NA | TRBJ2-7 | NA | 12 | TRBV28 | TGTGCCAGCAGTTTCGCGAGGAGCGAGCAGTACTTC | CASSFARSEQYF
NA | TRBJ1-1 | few | 12 | TRBV7-3 | TGTGCCAGCAGCTTAAAGCGGACTGAAGCTTTCTTT | CASSLKRTEAFF
NA | TRBJ2-3 | NA | 15 | TRBV5-1 | TGCGCCAGCAGCTTAGCAGCGACTAGCACAGATACGCAGTATTTT | CASSLAATSTDTQYF